This T cell receptor beta chain was retrieved from a study of T cells in Graves' hyperthyroidism and ophthalmopathy. Stable Graves' hyperthyroidism meant no ophthalmopathy progression within 18 months. Patients aged 18 to 65 had newly diagnosed hyperthyroidism that had lasted under 2 months. CDR3 length: 13 amino acids. Trimming pared 3 bases from V and 4 bases from J, leaving 9 bases between. The germline V gene encodes CDR1 LNHDA and CDR2 SQIVND (reference sequence). This clonotype came up a few times. TCR beta CDR3 region amplification was performed from RNA transcripts. In the first-round RT-PCR of the TCR CDR3, the HTBI primer set was used. MiXCR, run by TCRdb on the multiplex PCR reads, gives a single entry per CDR3 protein. The sample holds some 600,000 distinct CDR3 sequences, about 43% seen once.

This receptor was taken from a woman under 30 with Graves' hyperthyroidism. Sequenced: peripheral blood or thyroid tissue (not recorded which). The rearrangement links TRBV19 to TRBJ1-2; TRBD1 might be the D (6 bases). The CDR3 sequence is CASSMTGSYGYTF. CDR3 coding DNA: TGTGCCAGTAGTATGACAGGCAGCTATGGCTACACCTTC.